Shown below are 8 T cell receptor beta chains from a single sample sequenced in a study of T cells after posttransplantation cyclophosphamide. The naive gate required viable CD3+CD4+ or CD3+CD8+ cells with CCR7+CD45RA+CD45RO-CD95-CD27+CD28+ phenotype. Sequencing was performed with immunoSEQ multiplex PCR; in TCRdb, only in-frame clones are kept and a portion is missing. The sample includes over 20,000 clones, approximately 98% of them seen just once. Material for sequencing was naive CD4+ T cells sorted from PBMCs. These receptors were obtained from a man aged 50 to 59 in good health, CMV-negative, and a related stem cell transplant donor.

The V gene is TRBV5-1, the J gene TRBJ1-2; D is perhaps TRBD1 (5 bases). Germline V CDR1 and CDR2: SGHRS, YFSETQ. CDR3 length: 16 amino acids. V was shortened by 1 base and J by 5 bases, with 18 bases between the two germline ends. The CDR3, as DNA: TGCGCCAGCAGCTTGTTCCCGGGGGTTCGCCCTTATGGCTACACCTTC. This encodes CASSLFPGVRPYGYTF.

This chain links TRBV7-8 with TRBJ2-7; the D gene is possibly TRBD1 (6 bases). Between the trimmed V and J ends, which lost 1 base and 4 bases, there was a span of 11 bases. This CDR3 has 14 amino acids. Per the germline V gene, CDR1 is SGHVS and CDR2 is FQNEAQ. In DNA form, the CDR3 reads TGTGCCAGCAGCTTAGGGGGCAGGGGTTACGAGCAGTACTTC. Translation gives CASSLGGRGYEQYF.

J is TRBJ2-7 and V is TRBV15; a weak D match, TRBD2 (6 bases). Germline V CDR1 and CDR2: LNHNV, YYDKDF (reference sequence). Between the trimmed V and J ends, which lost 10 bases and 2 bases, there was a span of 15 bases. The CDR3 contains 13 residues. CDR3 amino acids: CAISRGGTYEQYF. The CDR3 DNA reads TGTGCCATCAGTCGGGGAGGAACCTACGAGCAGTACTTC.

In this sample, this clone turned up once. The chain links TRBV30 to TRBJ2-5; 7 positions match TRBD1. This CDR3 has 14 residues. V shed 5 bases, J shed 4 bases, and the junction held 10 bases outside the gene matches. Germline values: CDR1 GTSNPN, CDR2 SVGIG (reference sequence). CDR3 loop: CAWGITGVGETQYF. DNA for the CDR3: TGTGCCTGGGGTATAACAGGGGTGGGAGAGACCCAGTACTTC.

As regards this clone: The germline gene is not matched at one end of the junction; a read error may be the cause. This chain uses TRBV7-7 with TRBJ2-5; D is perhaps TRBD1 (6 bases). Germline values: CDR1 SSHAT, CDR2 FNYEAQ (reference sequence). CDR3 length: 16 amino acids. The CDR3 region has the DNA TGTGCTAGCAGCAAATCCGGACAGCCCGTCCAGGAGACCCAGTACTTC. It encodes CASSKSGQPVQETQYF.

The genes are TRBV7-6 and TRBJ2-7, with 12 nucleotides matching TRBD1. Per the germline V gene, CDR1 is SGHVS and CDR2 is FNYEAQ. The length of the CDR3 is 18 residues. V lost 3 bases to trimming and J lost 7 bases; unmatched junction nucleotides: 16. CDR3 in amino acids: CASSLEPGQGAYLGEQYF. CDR3 DNA: TGTGCCAGCAGCTTGGAACCGGGACAGGGGGCGTATTTGGGTGAGCAGTACTTC.

The chain couples TRBV6-5 to TRBJ2-7; 9 bases align to TRBD1. Looked up from germline, CDR1 is MNHEY and CDR2 is SVGAGI. This CDR3 is built from 15 residues. CDR3 loop: CAVGVRDRVPHEQYF. The CDR3 DNA reads TGTGCTGTCGGGGTGAGGGACAGGGTCCCCCACGAGCAGTACTTC.

The CDR3 region is CASSHRPGGLSYNSPLHF. Here the CDR3 DNA reads TGTGCCAGCAGCCATCGTCCGGGGGGCCTCTCCTATAATTCACCCCTCCACTTT. This chain joins TRBV7-2 and TRBJ1-6, with a tentative D call TRBD1 (6 bases). This CDR3 contains 18 residues. In germline, CDR1 is SGHTA, CDR2 FQGNSA. Trimming stripped 5 bases from V and 0 bases from J, with 17 bases between.